These T cell receptor beta chains were read from a single sample in a study of PD-1 blockade in classical Hodgkin lymphoma. TCRdb keeps only in-frame clones here, not all; method: immunoSEQ multiplex PCR. The sample lists about 17,000 clones, 65% seen once, with just under 8.5% in the top ten. This sample comprised peripheral blood mononuclear cells (PBMCs), obtained before the second cycle of nivolumab. The receptors were gathered from a human donor with classical Hodgkin lymphoma. Each CDR3 is given with its conserved first and last residue. A D gene is named only where the DNA matches it firmly. Clone size is given for some rows only: seen once, a few or many times, or a class if the clone is expanded.

d_call cdr3_length clone_size j_call v_call cdr3_nt cdr3_aa
TRBD2 14 - TRBJ2-3 TRBV28 TGTGCCAGCAAGCTAGCGGGAGAGGCAGATACGCAGTATTTT CASKLAGEADTQYF
- 19 - TRBJ1-4 TRBV28 TGTGCCAGCAGTTTTCGGGTGGGCGAGGGGTTTGCAACTAATGAAAAACTGTTTTTT CASSFRVGEGFATNEKLFF
- 15 once TRBJ2-2 TRBV4-1 TGCGCCAGCAGCCAACAAACGGGGAACACCGGGGAGCTGTTTTTT CASSQQTGNTGELFF
- 14 - TRBJ2-5 TRBV9 TGTGCCAGCAGCGTAGAAGGGTTTTCTCAGACCCAGTACTTC CASSVEGFSQTQYF
TRBD2 18 once TRBJ2-3 TRBV11-2 TGTGCCAGCAGCTTAGTGACTAGCGGGAGGGAAGGCAAGGGTACGCAGTATTTT CASSLVTSGREGKGTQYF
TRBD1 16 - TRBJ2-5 TRBV7-9 TGTGCCAGCAGCTCCCGACAGGGGGAACGCGGGGAGACCCAGTACTTC CASSSRQGERGETQYF
- 13 - TRBJ1-1 TRBV30 TGTGCCTGGAGTGTACGTGGCAACCGGAAAGCTTTCTTT CAWSVRGNRKAFF
TRBD1 18 - TRBJ1-1 TRBV19 TGTGCCAGTAGACCCCGAATGACCCTGACAGGGACGGATCAGGAAGCTTTCTTT CASRPRMTLTGTDQEAFF
- 14 - TRBJ2-3 TRBV10-2 TGCGCCAGCAGTGACCCGAGTATGACAGATACGCAGTATTTT CASSDPSMTDTQYF
- 12 - TRBJ1-2 TRBV29-1 TGCAGCGTCGGGGAGATCATCAACGGCTACACCTTC CSVGEIINGYTF
- 13 - TRBJ1-2 TRBV6-5 TGTGCCAGCAGTTCTGGACGGAACTATGGCTACACCTTC CASSSGRNYGYTF
- 17 - TRBJ2-1 TRBV9 TGTGCCAGCAGCGTAAGTGGAGACTCCCGGATGGGCAATGAGCAGTTCTTC CASSVSGDSRMGNEQFF
TRBD1 14 few TRBJ1-2 TRBV7-2 TGTGCCAGCAGCTTAGACCAGGGGGCGAAAGGCTACACCTTC CASSLDQGAKGYTF
TRBD1 15 - TRBJ2-7 TRBV5-1 TGCGCCAGCAGCCGAATCCCGGGACAGGCCTACGAGCAGTACTTC CASSRIPGQAYEQYF
- 12 once TRBJ2-1 TRBV19 TGTGCCAGTAGTGGGCCAAACAATGAGCAGTTCTTC CASSGPNNEQFF
- 14 - TRBJ1-5 TRBV30 TGTGCCTGGAGGCGGGACGGCGACAATCAGCCCCAGCATTTT CAWRRDGDNQPQHF
- 14 - TRBJ1-2 TRBV19 TGTGCCAGTAGTAGGGCAGCCCAGTTTGATGGCTACACCTTC CASSRAAQFDGYTF
TRBD1 18 - TRBJ2-7 TRBV2 TGTGCCAGCAGTGAAGGAAATCCCGGACAGGGGAACTCCTACGAGCAGTACTTC CASSEGNPGQGNSYEQYF
- 11 - TRBJ1-1 TRBV30 TGTGCCTGGAGTGTATTAGCTGAAGCTTTCTTT CAWSVLAEAFF
TRBD2 16 - TRBJ2-1 TRBV30 TGTGCCTGGAGTCTCTGGACTAGCGAGTCCTACAATGAGCAGTTCTTC CAWSLWTSESYNEQFF
TRBD2 15 - TRBJ2-7 TRBV4-1 TGCGCCAGCAGCCAAGACGGCGGGAGACCGTACGAGCAGTACTTC CASSQDGGRPYEQYF
TRBD1 16 - TRBJ2-2 TRBV19 TGTGCCAGTAGTCCCTCGGACAGGGGGGGGACCGGGGAGCTGTTTTTT CASSPSDRGGTGELFF
- 16 - TRBJ2-7 TRBV7-2 TGTGCCAGCAGCTTTCGTTCCGGGACGGCCTCCTACGAGCAGTACTTC CASSFRSGTASYEQYF
- 14 - TRBJ2-3 TRBV6-1 TGTGCCAGCAGAACAGGGAGCGTCTCAGATACGCAGTATTTT CASRTGSVSDTQYF